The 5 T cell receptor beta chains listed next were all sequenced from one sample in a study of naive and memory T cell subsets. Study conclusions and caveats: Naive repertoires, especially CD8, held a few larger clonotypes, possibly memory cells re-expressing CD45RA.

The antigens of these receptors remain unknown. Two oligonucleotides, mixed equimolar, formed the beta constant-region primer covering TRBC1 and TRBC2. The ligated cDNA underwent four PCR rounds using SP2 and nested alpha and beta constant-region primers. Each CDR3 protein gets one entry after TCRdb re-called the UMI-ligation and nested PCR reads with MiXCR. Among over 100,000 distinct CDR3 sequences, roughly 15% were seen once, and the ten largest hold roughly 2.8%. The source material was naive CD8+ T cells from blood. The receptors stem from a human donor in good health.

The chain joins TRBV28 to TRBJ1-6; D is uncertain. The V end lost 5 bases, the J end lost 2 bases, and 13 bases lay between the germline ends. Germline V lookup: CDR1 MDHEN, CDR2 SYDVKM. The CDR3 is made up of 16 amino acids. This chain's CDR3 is CASSAEVGPYNSPLHF. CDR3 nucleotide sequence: TGTGCCAGCAGTGCCGAAGTTGGACCCTATAATTCACCCCTCCACTTT.

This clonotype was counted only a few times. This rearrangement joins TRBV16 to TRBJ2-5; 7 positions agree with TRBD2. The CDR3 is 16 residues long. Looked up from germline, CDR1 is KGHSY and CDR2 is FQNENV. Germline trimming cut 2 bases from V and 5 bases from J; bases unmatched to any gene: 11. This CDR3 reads CASSQGDVTSDETQYF. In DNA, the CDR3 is TGTGCCAGCAGCCAAGGAGACGTTACTAGCGACGAGACCCAGTACTTC.

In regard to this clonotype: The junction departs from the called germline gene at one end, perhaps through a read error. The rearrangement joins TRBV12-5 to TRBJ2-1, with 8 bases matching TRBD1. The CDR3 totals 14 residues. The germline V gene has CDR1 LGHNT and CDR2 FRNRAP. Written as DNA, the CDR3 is TGTGCTAGTGGTATCCCAGGGGGCTGGGGCCACCCGGAGTTC. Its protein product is CASGIPGGWGHPEF.

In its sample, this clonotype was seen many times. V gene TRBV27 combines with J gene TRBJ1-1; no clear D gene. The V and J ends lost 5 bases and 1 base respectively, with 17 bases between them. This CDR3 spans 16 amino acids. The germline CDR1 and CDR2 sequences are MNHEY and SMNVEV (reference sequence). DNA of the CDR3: TGTGCCAGCAGTCGGGCCACTAATAACCCGAACACTGAAGCTTTCTTT. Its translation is CASSRATNNPNTEAFF.

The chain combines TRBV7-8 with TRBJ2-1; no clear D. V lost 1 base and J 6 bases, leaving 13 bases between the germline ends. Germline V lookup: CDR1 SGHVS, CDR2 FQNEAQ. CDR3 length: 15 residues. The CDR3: CASSLDNRQLNEQFF. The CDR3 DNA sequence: TGTGCCAGCAGCTTAGATAATCGACAACTCAATGAGCAGTTCTTC.